The text below deals with one T cell receptor beta chain. Its antigen is unidentified. Libraries were UMI-labeled 5' RACE TRB cDNA. TCRdb re-called the 5' RACE reads, yielding one record per CDR3 amino acid sequence without DNA. This table holds just over 60,000 distinct CDR3 sequences. The source of the sample is a study of CXCR3-negative and CXCR3-positive naive CD8 T cells. CDR3 length: 13 residues. CDR1 is SEHNR and CDR2 is FQNEAQ in the germline V gene (reference sequence). Study-wide results and caveats: Higher TRB CDR3 hydrophobicity marked CXCR3-positive naive cells relative to CXCR3-negative naive cells.

The sequence was obtained from a human donor in good health. Some clones in this sample may be carry-over from other donors' samples. The chain uses TRBV7-9 and TRBJ1-2. The sequenced material came from naive CXCR3- CD8+ T cells from blood. Subset in this sample: CD45RO-CCR7+CD27+CD95- naive CD8+ T cells lacking CXCR3 (TNR3-). The CDR3 sequence is CASSSGDWYGYTF. Combining the CDR3 with reference TRBV7-9 and TRBJ1-2 gives the whole variable domain DTGVSQNPRHKITKRGQNVTFRCDPISEHNRLYWYRQTLGQGPEFLTYFQNEAQLEKSRLLSDRFSAERPKGSFSTLEIQRTEQGDSAMYLCASSSGDWYGYTFGSGTRLTVV.